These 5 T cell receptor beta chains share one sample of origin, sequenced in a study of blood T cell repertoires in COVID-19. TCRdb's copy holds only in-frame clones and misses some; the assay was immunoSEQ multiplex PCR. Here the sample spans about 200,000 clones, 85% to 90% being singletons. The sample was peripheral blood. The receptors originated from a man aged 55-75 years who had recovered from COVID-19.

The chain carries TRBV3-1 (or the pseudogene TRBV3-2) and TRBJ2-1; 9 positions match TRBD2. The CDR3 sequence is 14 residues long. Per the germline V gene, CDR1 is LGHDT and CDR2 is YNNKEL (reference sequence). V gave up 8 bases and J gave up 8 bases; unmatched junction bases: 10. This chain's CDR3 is CASGGGGAVDEQFF. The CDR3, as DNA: TGTGCCAGCGGAGGCGGGGGGGCCGTAGATGAGCAGTTCTTC.

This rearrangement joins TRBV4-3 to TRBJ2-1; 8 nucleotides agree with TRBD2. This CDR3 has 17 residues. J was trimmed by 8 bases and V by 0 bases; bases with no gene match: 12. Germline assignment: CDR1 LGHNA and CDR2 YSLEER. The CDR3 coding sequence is TGCGCCAGCAGCCAAGATATGGCGAGCGGGGGAGGAGATGAGCAGTTCTTC. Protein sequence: CASSQDMASGGGDEQFF.

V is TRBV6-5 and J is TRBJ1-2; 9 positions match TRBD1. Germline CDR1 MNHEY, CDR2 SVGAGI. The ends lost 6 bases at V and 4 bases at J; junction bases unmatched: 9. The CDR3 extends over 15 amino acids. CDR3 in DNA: TGTGCCAGCAGGCCGACTCAGGGACAGGGCTATGGCTACACCTTC. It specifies CASRPTQGQGYGYTF.

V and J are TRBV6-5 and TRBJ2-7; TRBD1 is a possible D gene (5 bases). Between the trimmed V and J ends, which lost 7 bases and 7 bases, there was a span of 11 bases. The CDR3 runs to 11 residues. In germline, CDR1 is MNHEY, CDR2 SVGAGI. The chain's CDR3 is CASTKGDEQYF. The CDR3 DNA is TGTGCCAGCACCAAAGGGGATGAGCAGTACTTC.

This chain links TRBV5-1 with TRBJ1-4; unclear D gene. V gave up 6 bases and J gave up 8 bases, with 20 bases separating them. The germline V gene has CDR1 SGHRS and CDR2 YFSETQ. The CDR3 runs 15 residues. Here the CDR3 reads CASTPREGWKEKLFF. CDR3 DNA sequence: TGCGCCAGCACCCCTAGGGAGGGATGGAAAGAAAAACTGTTTTTT. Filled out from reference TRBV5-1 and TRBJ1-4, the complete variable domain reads KAGVTQTPRYLIKTRGQQVTLSCSPISGHRSVSWYQQTPGQGLQFLFEYFSETQRNKGNFPGRFSGRQFSNSRSEMNVSTLELGDSALYLCASTPREGWKEKLFFGSGTQLSVL.